These T cell receptor beta chains were read from a single sample in a study of T-cell reconstitution after alpha-beta-depleted transplantation in children. MiXCR, applied by TCRdb to the PCR reads, yields one record per CDR3 protein. In the table there are about 110,000 distinct CDR3 sequences, approximately 10% of which are singletons. Sequences were derived from PBMCs from the stem cell graft donor, sampled from the stem cell graft. The receptors stem from a human donor who donated a stem cell graft to a child with acute lymphoblastic leukemia. Both conserved end residues are part of each CDR3. The order of the fields is CDR3 protein, CDR3 DNA, V gene, J gene, clone size, D gene. A D gene is named only where the DNA matches it firmly. Size values are once, few and many counts, or a class for expanded clones, and some rows have none.

CASSFRAGEQYF	TGCGCCAGCAGCTTCAGGGCAGGGGAGCAGTACTTC	TRBV5-1	TRBJ2-7	many	.
CASSLVGGEAFF	TGTGCCAGCAGTTTAGTCGGGGGCGAAGCTTTCTTT	TRBV27	TRBJ1-1	medium-sized	.
CASSLGGRADTQYF	TGTGCCAGCAGCTTAGGGGGCCGGGCAGATACGCAGTATTTT	TRBV11-2	TRBJ2-3	many	.
CASSPRSSGLSSSYEQYF	TGTGCCAGCTCTCCCCGGTCTAGCGGGTTGTCCAGCTCCTACGAGCAGTACTTC	TRBV18	TRBJ2-7	.	TRBD2
CATSRDRRISYEQYF	TGTGCCACCAGCAGAGACAGGAGGATCTCCTACGAGCAGTACTTC	TRBV15	TRBJ2-7	many	.
CASSGPFNILAGSSYNEQFF	TGTGCCAGCAGTGGACCATTTAATATTTTAGCGGGGAGCTCCTACAATGAGCAGTTCTTC	TRBV25-1	TRBJ2-1	many	TRBD2
CASSLGPAQFF	TGTGCCAGCAGCTTAGGGCCGGCGCAGTTCTTC	TRBV7-3	TRBJ2-1	many	.
CASSVGHLNTEAFF	TGTGCCAGCAGCGTGGGACACCTGAACACTGAAGCTTTCTTT	TRBV12-3/TRBV12-4	TRBJ1-1	many	.
CASSRVGEGYTF	TGTGCCAGCAGTCGTGTAGGGGAAGGCTACACCTTC	TRBV12-3/TRBV12-4	TRBJ1-2	many	.
CASSFERLNTEAFF	TGCGCCAGCAGCTTTGAGAGACTGAACACTGAAGCTTTCTTT	TRBV5-1	TRBJ1-1	many	.
CASSFPLAGAYNEQFF	TGTGCCAGCAGTTTCCCTCTAGCGGGAGCATACAATGAGCAGTTCTTC	TRBV12-3/TRBV12-4	TRBJ2-1	many	TRBD2
CASSEPGVWETQYF	TGTGCCAGCAGTGAGCCGGGAGTGTGGGAGACCCAGTACTTC	TRBV6-1	TRBJ2-5	.	.
CASSFRQANSPLHF	TGTGCCAGCAGCTTCAGACAGGCTAATTCACCCCTCCACTTT	TRBV7-2	TRBJ1-6	many	.
CASKWSTQTNEQFF	TGTGCCAGTAAATGGAGCACTCAGACAAATGAGCAGTTCTTC	TRBV19	TRBJ2-1	.	.
CASSPTDNAGTEAFF	TGTGCCAGCTCACCTACCGACAATGCTGGCACTGAAGCTTTCTTT	TRBV18	TRBJ1-1	many	.
CASSLTGTLYYEQYF	TGTGCCAGCAGTTTAACAGGCACACTATACTACGAGCAGTACTTC	TRBV27	TRBJ2-7	many	.
CASRAGAGEQYF	TGTGCCAGCAGAGCGGGGGCGGGCGAGCAGTACTTC	TRBV12-3/TRBV12-4	TRBJ2-7	many	TRBD2
CSALGRSSGNTIYF	TGCAGTGCTCTGGGACGGAGCTCTGGAAACACCATATATTTT	TRBV20-1	TRBJ1-3	many	.
CSVLTVQETQYF	TGCAGCGTTCTGACAGTCCAAGAGACCCAGTACTTC	TRBV29-1	TRBJ2-5	many	.
CASSLTTNYGYTF	TGTGCCAGCAGTTTAACAACGAACTATGGCTACACCTTC	TRBV6-2/TRBV6-3	TRBJ1-2	many	.
CASSFPDEKLFF	TGTGCCAGCAGTTTCCCAGACGAAAAACTGTTTTTT	TRBV28	TRBJ1-4	many	.
CASSQGVASEQFF	TGTGCCAGCAGCCAAGGGGTAGCAAGTGAGCAGTTCTTC	TRBV7-9	TRBJ2-1	many	.
CSAPGGGDFTDTQYF	TGCAGTGCCCCTGGGGGGGGTGACTTCACAGATACGCAGTATTTT	TRBV20-1	TRBJ2-3	many	TRBD2
CASSEMVGTEAFF	TGTGCCAGCAGTGAAATGGTGGGCACTGAAGCTTTCTTT	TRBV6-1	TRBJ1-1	many	.
CASSHATLAGVYNEQFF	TGTGCCAGCAGCCACGCGACACTAGCGGGGGTCTACAATGAGCAGTTCTTC	TRBV6-2/TRBV6-3	TRBJ2-1	many	TRBD2
CSARLGSWTGELFF	TGCAGTGCTAGACTAGGGTCGTGGACCGGGGAGCTGTTTTTT	TRBV20-1	TRBJ2-2	many	.
CASSLSIKGDSPLHF	TGTGCCAGCAGTTTATCGATCAAGGGCGATTCACCCCTCCACTTT	TRBV27	TRBJ1-6	many	.
CASSLAGVYEQYF	TGTGCCAGCAGCCTAGCGGGAGTCTACGAGCAGTACTTC	TRBV12-3/TRBV12-4	TRBJ2-7	many	TRBD2
CANSQSLVNEQFF	TGTGCCAACTCACAGAGCTTGGTCAATGAGCAGTTCTTC	TRBV7-2	TRBJ2-1	.	.
CASLTGGDGYTF	TGTGCCAGCCTAACCGGGGGGGATGGCTACACCTTC	TRBV6-5	TRBJ1-2	many	.
CASSLAANTIYF	TGTGCCAGCAGTTTAGCGGCAAACACCATATATTTT	TRBV12-3/TRBV12-4	TRBJ1-3	many	.
CASSSDRVGEKLFF	TGTGCCAGCAGTTCGGACAGGGTGGGGGAAAAACTGTTTTTT	TRBV6-5	TRBJ1-4	many	TRBD1
CASSLQDGNYGYTF	TGTGCCAGCTCACTGCAGGACGGAAACTATGGCTACACCTTC	TRBV18	TRBJ1-2	many	.
CASSQDWDPGLTDTQYF	TGTGCCAGCAGCCAAGATTGGGACCCCGGACTGACAGATACGCAGTATTTT	TRBV14	TRBJ2-3	.	.
CSVVEGGTGNTIYF	TGCAGCGTTGTCGAGGGGGGTACTGGAAACACCATATATTTT	TRBV29-1	TRBJ1-3	many	.
CASSHRGTGELFF	TGTGCCAGCTCACACAGGGGCACCGGGGAGCTGTTTTTT	TRBV18	TRBJ2-2	many	TRBD1
CASSPPRSLDRNIQYF	TGTGCCAGCAGCCCGCCCAGGAGTTTGGATAGAAACATTCAGTACTTC	TRBV7-9	TRBJ2-4	many	.
CASSPTGPREQFF	TGTGCCAGCAGTCCTACAGGTCCGAGGGAGCAGTTCTTC	TRBV5-5	TRBJ2-1	many	.
CASSVGGQGGDGYTF	TGTGCCAGCAGCGTAGGTGGACAGGGCGGCGATGGCTACACCTTC	TRBV9	TRBJ1-2	many	TRBD1
CSAIPGQGFYGYTF	TGCAGTGCGATCCCGGGACAGGGATTCTATGGCTACACCTTC	TRBV20-1	TRBJ1-2	large	TRBD1
CTSSQTERGLMVCNEQFF	TGCACCAGCAGCCAAACGGAGCGGGGGCTCATGGTTTGCAATGAGCAGTTCTTC	TRBV1	TRBJ2-1	.	.
CSARGTLNTEAFF	TGCAGTGCTAGAGGGACACTGAACACTGAAGCTTTCTTT	TRBV20-1	TRBJ1-1	many	.
CSARRRTGETQYF	TGCAGTGCTAGGAGGCGGACCGGGGAGACCCAGTACTTC	TRBV20-1	TRBJ2-5	many	.
CASSLETGANYGYTF	TGCGCCAGCAGTTTAGAGACAGGTGCTAACTATGGCTACACCTTC	TRBV5-1	TRBJ1-2	many	.
CAWSVPGSNSNQPQHF	TGTGCCTGGAGTGTACCAGGAAGCAATAGCAATCAGCCCCAGCATTTT	TRBV30	TRBJ1-5	many	.